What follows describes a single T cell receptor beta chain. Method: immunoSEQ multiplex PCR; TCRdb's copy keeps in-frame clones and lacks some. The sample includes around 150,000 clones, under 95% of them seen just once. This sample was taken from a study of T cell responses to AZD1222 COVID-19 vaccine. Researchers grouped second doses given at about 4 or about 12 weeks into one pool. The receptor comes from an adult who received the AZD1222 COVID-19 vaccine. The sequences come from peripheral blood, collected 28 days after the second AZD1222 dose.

The CDR3, as DNA: TGTGCCATCAGTAGTGATTCCGTAGCGTCCCGGTATAATTCACCCCTCCACTTT. Amino acid sequence: CAISSDSVASRYNSPLHF. The chain has TRBV10-3 and TRBJ1-6, with D unclear. With 5 bases removed from V and 4 bases from J, the gap between germline ends came to 21 bases. This CDR3 contains 18 residues. Looked up from germline, CDR1 is ENHRY and CDR2 is SYGVKD.